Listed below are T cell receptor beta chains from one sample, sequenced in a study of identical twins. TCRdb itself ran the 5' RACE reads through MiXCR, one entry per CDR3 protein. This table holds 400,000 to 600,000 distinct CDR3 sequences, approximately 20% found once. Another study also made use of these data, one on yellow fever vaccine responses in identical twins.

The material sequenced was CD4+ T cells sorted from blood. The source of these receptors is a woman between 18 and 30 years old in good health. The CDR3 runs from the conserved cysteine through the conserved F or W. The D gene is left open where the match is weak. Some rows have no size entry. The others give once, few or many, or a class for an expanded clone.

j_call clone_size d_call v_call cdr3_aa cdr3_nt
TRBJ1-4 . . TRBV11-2 CASSYIPQGSEKLFF TGTGCCAGCAGCTATATACCACAGGGAAGCGAAAAACTGTTTTTT
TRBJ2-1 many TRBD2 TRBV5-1 CASSFRLAGEPGGEQFF TGCGCCAGCAGCTTCCGACTAGCGGGTGAGCCCGGCGGTGAGCAGTTCTTC
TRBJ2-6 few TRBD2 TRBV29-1 CSVTLAGGPGANVLTF TGCAGCGTGACACTAGCGGGGGGGCCTGGGGCCAACGTCCTGACTTTC
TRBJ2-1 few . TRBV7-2 CASSLRLIYNEQFF TGTGCCAGCAGCTTGAGACTTATATACAATGAGCAGTTCTTC
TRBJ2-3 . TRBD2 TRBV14 CASSQERGGLAGVDTQYF TGTGCCAGCAGCCAAGAAAGGGGAGGACTAGCGGGAGTGGATACGCAGTATTTT
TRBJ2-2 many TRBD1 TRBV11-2 CASSSLDRGFTGELFF TGTGCCAGCAGCTCCTTGGACAGGGGGTTCACCGGGGAGCTGTTTTTT
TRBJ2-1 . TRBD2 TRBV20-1 CSASSGLADNEQFF TGCAGTGCCTCCTCCGGACTAGCGGACAATGAGCAGTTCTTC
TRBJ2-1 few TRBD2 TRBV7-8 CASRRRTSGREGNEQFF TGTGCCAGCAGGCGTAGGACTAGCGGGAGGGAGGGCAATGAGCAGTTCTTC
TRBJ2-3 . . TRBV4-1 CASSQSGPSADTQYF TGCGCCAGCAGCCAATCGGGACCGAGCGCAGATACGCAGTATTTT
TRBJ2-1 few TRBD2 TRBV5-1 CASSLEGTSGTKQFF TGCGCCAGCAGCTTGGAGGGGACTAGCGGGACCAAGCAGTTCTTC
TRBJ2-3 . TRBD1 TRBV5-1 CASSMTGVQDTQYF TGCGCCAGCAGCATGACAGGGGTGCAAGATACGCAGTATTTT
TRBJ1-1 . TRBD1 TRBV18 CASSPPGTGAKAEAFF TGTGCCAGCTCACCTCCCGGGACAGGGGCGAAGGCTGAAGCTTTCTTT
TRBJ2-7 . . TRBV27 CAPLTSRRTRTYEQYF TGTGCCCCACTTACTTCCCGGAGGACACGGACCTACGAGCAGTACTTC
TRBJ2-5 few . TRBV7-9 CASSPPGGTKTQYF TGTGCCAGCAGCCCGCCTGGGGGGACCAAGACCCAGTACTTC
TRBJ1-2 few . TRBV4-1 CASSQPWSGNLNYGYTF TGCGCCAGCAGCCAACCGTGGTCAGGAAACCTTAACTATGGCTACACCTTC
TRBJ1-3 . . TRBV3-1 CASSQDGSGNTIYF TGTGCCAGCAGCCAAGATGGTAGTGGAAACACCATATATTTT
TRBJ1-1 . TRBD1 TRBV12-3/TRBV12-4 CASSSGQAAAFF TGTGCCAGCAGTTCAGGACAGGCGGCAGCTTTCTTT
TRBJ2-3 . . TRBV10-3 CAISAGSRSQYF TGTGCCATCAGTGCAGGGTCTCGGTCGCAGTATTTT
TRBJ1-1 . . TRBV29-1 CSVERPLWQGPANTEAFF .
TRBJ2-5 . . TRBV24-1 CATSGRGPGQETQYF TGTGCCACCAGTGGGCGGGGGCCAGGACAAGAGACCCAGTACTTC
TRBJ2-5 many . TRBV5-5 CASSFNSGAQYF TGTGCCAGCAGCTTTAACTCCGGGGCCCAGTACTTC
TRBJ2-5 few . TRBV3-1 CASSLQVGAGETQYF TGTGCCAGCAGCCTCCAGGTCGGGGCAGGCGAGACCCAGTACTTC
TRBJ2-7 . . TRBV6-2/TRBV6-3 CASSYFGQTYYEQYF TGTGCCAGCAGTTACTTCGGACAGACGTACTACGAGCAGTACTTC